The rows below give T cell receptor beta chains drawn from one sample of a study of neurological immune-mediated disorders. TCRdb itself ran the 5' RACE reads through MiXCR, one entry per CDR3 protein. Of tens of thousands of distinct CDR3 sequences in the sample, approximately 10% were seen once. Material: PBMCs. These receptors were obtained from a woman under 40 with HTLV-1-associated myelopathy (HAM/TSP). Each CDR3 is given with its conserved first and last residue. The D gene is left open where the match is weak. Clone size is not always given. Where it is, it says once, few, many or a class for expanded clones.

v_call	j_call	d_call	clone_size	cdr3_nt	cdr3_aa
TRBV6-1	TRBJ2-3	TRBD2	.	TGTGCCAGCAGTGCTACTAGCGGGGGCCCAGATACGCAGTATTTT	CASSATSGGPDTQYF
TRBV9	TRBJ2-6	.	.	.	CASSFYICSARYTGSVSGANVLTF
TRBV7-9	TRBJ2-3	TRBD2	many	TGTGCCAGCAGCCGGACTAGCTGGGCGGATACGCAGTATTTT	CASSRTSWADTQYF
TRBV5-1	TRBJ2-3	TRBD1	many	TGCGCCAGCAGCTTGGGGGACAGGGATGGGAATACGCAGTATTTT	CASSLGDRDGNTQYF
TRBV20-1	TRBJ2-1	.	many	TGCAGTGCTAGTTTTTGGGCAGGGCGGAATGAGCAGTTCTTC	CSASFWAGRNEQFF
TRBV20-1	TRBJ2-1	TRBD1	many	TGCAGTGCTAGAGACCCCTACCCGACAGGGTTGCCGTTCTTC	CSARDPYPTGLPFF
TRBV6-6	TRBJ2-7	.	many	TGTGCCAGCAGTTACGCGGACCAGGGGTACGAGCAGTACTTC	CASSYADQGYEQYF
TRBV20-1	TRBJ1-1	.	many	TGCAGTGCTTTCCCCCGGTTAGGCTTGAACACTGAAGCTTTCTTT	CSAFPRLGLNTEAFF
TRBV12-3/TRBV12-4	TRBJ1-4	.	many	TGTGCCAGCAGTAGCCCCATTTATGGAACTAATGAAAAACTGTTTTTT	CASSSPIYGTNEKLFF
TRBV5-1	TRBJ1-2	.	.	TGCGCCAGCAGCTTGATCGTCGGAACGGATGGCTACACCTTC	CASSLIVGTDGYTF
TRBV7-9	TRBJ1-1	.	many	TGTGCCAGCAGCGGGGGTGGGGGGAACACTGAAGCTTTCTTT	CASSGGGGNTEAFF
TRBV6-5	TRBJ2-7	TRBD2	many	TGTGCCAGCACCCGAGGACGGGGGGTCACCTACGAGCAGTACTTC	CASTRGRGVTYEQYF
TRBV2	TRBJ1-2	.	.	TGTGCCAGCGTCGGTAACTATGGCTACACCTTC	CASVGNYGYTF
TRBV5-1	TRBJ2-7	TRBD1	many	TGCGCCAGCAGCCGTGAGACAGGGGGCTCATACGAGCAGTACTTC	CASSRETGGSYEQYF
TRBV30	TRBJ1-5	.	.	TGTGCCTGGAGTGTACTTAGCAATCAGCCCCAGCATTTT	CAWSVLSNQPQHF
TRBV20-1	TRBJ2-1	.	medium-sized	TGCAGTACTACAGAGACAGGGAGGGGTGAGCAGTTCTTC	CSTTETGRGEQFF
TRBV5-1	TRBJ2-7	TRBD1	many	TGCGCCAGCAGCCGGGACAGTGGATACCACGAGCAGTACTTC	CASSRDSGYHEQYF
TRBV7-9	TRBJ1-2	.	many	TGTGCCAGCAGCCCACCCCGGGATGGTGGCTACACCTTC	CASSPPRDGGYTF
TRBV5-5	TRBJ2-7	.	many	TGTGCCAGCACCCAGGGGCAAGGGGACTACGAGCAGTACTTC	CASTQGQGDYEQYF
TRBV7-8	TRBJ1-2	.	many	TGTGCCAGCAGCTCCTCACCCAACTATGGCTACACCTTC	CASSSSPNYGYTF
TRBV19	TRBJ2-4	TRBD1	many	TGTGCCAGTAGTACACAGGGGTCTAAAAACATTCAGTACTTC	CASSTQGSKNIQYF
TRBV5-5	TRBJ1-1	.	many	TGTGCCAGCAGCGACGGGGGGCAGAGCCTAATATGGAACACTGAAGCTTTCTTT	CASSDGGQSLIWNTEAFF
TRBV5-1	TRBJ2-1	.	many	TGCGCCAGCAGCTTGGGAGCGGACAATGAGCAGTTCTTC	CASSLGADNEQFF
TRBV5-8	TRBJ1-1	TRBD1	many	TGTGCCAGCAGCACGACAGGGACCGAAGCTTTCTTT	CASSTTGTEAFF
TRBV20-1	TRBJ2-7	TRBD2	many	TGCAGTGCTAGAGTACGGGGGGACTCCTACGAGCAGTACTTC	CSARVRGDSYEQYF
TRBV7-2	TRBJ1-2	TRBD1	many	TGTGCCAGCAGCTCGACAGGGGGCGGTGATGGCTACACCTTC	CASSSTGGGDGYTF
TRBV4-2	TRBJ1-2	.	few	TGTGCCAGCAGCCAAGATCGGGCCGGCCCCGCTAACTATGGCTACACCTTC	CASSQDRAGPANYGYTF
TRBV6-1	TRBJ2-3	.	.	TGTGCCAGCAGCGGTCTCCCCCGGGGCAGATCCACAGATACGCAGTATTTT	CASSGLPRGRSTDTQYF